The 15 T cell receptor beta chains reported below all come from one sample, sequenced in a study of cytomegalovirus exposure and HLA in healthy donors (dated by TCRdb to the late 2010s). Library generation was performed with the immunoSEQ multiplex PCR assay. The multiplex PCR relied on a mix of 60 forward primers for TCR Vbeta segments and 13 reverse primers for TCR Jbeta segments. Not all clones reach the TCRdb copy of this immuneACCESS table, which keeps in-frame sequences only. Checked studies attribute under half of the gap to unresolved V genes and leave the rest unexplained. The sample table records under 200,000 clones; roughly 80% of these occur just once. 8% to 10% of the sample lies in the top ten. The source material was PBMCs. The receptor source for this set is a man aged 18 to 30 in good health and CMV-seropositive.

The chain uses TRBV5-1 and TRBJ1-3, with TRBD1 matching 8 bases. V lost 2 bases and J lost 4; bases outside the gene matches: 5. Germline V lookup: CDR1 SGHRS, CDR2 YFSETQ. The CDR3 is 15 amino acids. The CDR3 bases are TGCGCCAGCAGCTTAACAGGGGGTCCAGGAAACACCATATATTTT. Amino acids: CASSLTGGPGNTIYF.

The chain joins TRBV27 to TRBJ2-1; perhaps TRBD2 as D (6 bases). The CDR3 sequence is 13 residues long. V dropped 6 bases and J dropped 9 bases, with 15 bases sitting between them. CDR1 and CDR2 (germline): MNHEY, SMNVEV (reference sequence). The CDR3 loop reads CASSLGGSSEQFF. The CDR3, as DNA: TGTGCCAGCAGCCTCGGGGGTTCAAGTGAGCAGTTCTTC.

V usage is TRBV5-1 and J usage is TRBJ1-3; D remains ambiguous. CDR1 SGHRS and CDR2 YFSETQ come from the germline V gene. This CDR3 has 14 residues. Trimming took off 2 bases at V and 0 bases at J, with 6 bases between the two ends. CDR3 loop: CASSLLSSGNTIYF. In nucleotides, the CDR3 is TGCGCCAGCAGCTTATTGAGCTCTGGAAACACCATATATTTT.

The chain couples TRBV5-6 to TRBJ1-5; a weak D match, TRBD1 (5 bases). The CDR3 has 12 amino acids. Germline lookup yields CDR1 SGHDT and CDR2 YYEEEE. Trimming cost V 3 bases and J 7 bases, with 8 bases left between them. This chain's CDR3 is CASSSGKQPQHF. In DNA form, the CDR3 reads TGTGCCAGCAGCTCAGGGAAGCAGCCCCAGCATTTT.

The chain uses TRBV25-1 and TRBJ2-5; D is unclear. The J call could be wrong; TRBJ2-7 is a better fit for the DNA end. Germline V gene sequence: CDR1 MGHDK, CDR2 SYGVNS. The CDR3 consists of 15 residues. The CDR3 region is CASSEYGQDSYEQYF. CDR3 coding DNA: TGTGCCAGCAGTGAATATGGGCAGGACTCCTACGAGCAGTACTTC.

The chain employs TRBV6-5 and TRBJ2-7; weak D call: TRBD1 (6 bases). CDR3 length: 15 residues. Trimming removed 4 bases from V and 0 bases from J, with 13 bases in between. CDR1 MNHEY and CDR2 SVGAGI come from the germline V gene. Here the CDR3 reads CASSWGTRTSYEQYF. The CDR3 DNA reads TGTGCCAGCAGTTGGGGGACAAGGACCTCCTACGAGCAGTACTTC.

The chain combines TRBV2 with TRBJ1-1; 9 positions agree with TRBD1. The trim removed 9 bases at V and 3 bases at J, leaving 11 bases unmatched. This CDR3 contains 15 residues. Germline V gene data show CDR1 as SNHLY and CDR2 as FYNNEI. The CDR3 loop is CASGQGPRGYTEAFF. The CDR3 bases are TGTGCCAGTGGACAGGGGCCTCGTGGGTACACTGAAGCTTTCTTT.

This chain connects TRBV11-2 to TRBJ2-5; 8 bases line up with TRBD2. The V gene end was trimmed by 2 bases and the J gene end by 5 bases; junction bases not matched to a gene: 10. Germline V gene data show CDR1 as SGHAT and CDR2 as FQNNGV. This CDR3 is 16 amino acids long. For the CDR3, the DNA is TGTGCCAGCAGCTTATACGGGAGGGCTTCCAGGGAGACCCAGTACTTC. Its protein product is CASSLYGRASRETQYF.

This clone showed up just a few times. V is TRBV4-3 and J is TRBJ2-5; 8 bases are shared with TRBD1. The germline V gene encodes CDR1 LGHNA and CDR2 YSLEER. Trimming took 0 bases from V and 4 from J; bases not matched to a gene: 10. The CDR3 loop spans 17 amino acids. The CDR3 here is CASSQDQAGGWGETQYF. DNA of the CDR3: TGCGCCAGCAGCCAAGACCAGGCAGGGGGCTGGGGAGAGACCCAGTACTTC.

This clone was counted between two and nine times. The chain carries TRBV5-8 and TRBJ2-1; D might be TRBD2 (7 bases). Germline values: CDR1 SGHTS, CDR2 YDEGEE. The CDR3 is 15 amino acids. The V and J ends lost 0 bases and 5 bases respectively, with 12 bases between them. The CDR3 protein is CASSLAGRGHNEQFF. DNA of the CDR3: TGTGCCAGCAGCTTGGCGGGGCGGGGGCACAATGAGCAGTTCTTC. The full variable domain, in which reference TRBV5-8 and TRBJ2-1 provide the parts outside the CDR3, is EAGVTQSPTHLIKTRGQQATLRCSPISGHTSVYWYQQALGLGLQFLLWYDEGEERNRGNFPPRFSGRQFPNYSSELNVNALELEDSALYLCASSLAGRGHNEQFFGPGTRLTVL.

The chain joins TRBV2 to TRBJ1-1; possibly TRBD1 for D (6 bases). CDR1 is SNHLY and CDR2 is FYNNEI in the germline V gene. This CDR3 is 14 amino acids long. V shed 3 bases and J shed 4 bases, with 12 bases lying between them. CDR3 sequence: CASSDGGPSTEAFF. The CDR3 nucleotides are TGTGCCAGCAGTGACGGGGGGCCGAGCACTGAAGCTTTCTTT.

The chain employs TRBV11-2 and TRBJ1-6; the match to TRBD1 covers 8 bases. CDR1 SGHAT and CDR2 FQNNGV come from the germline V gene. V lost 5 bases, J lost 5 bases, and 5 bases stayed unmatched. This CDR3 contains 15 residues. CDR3 sequence (DNA): TGTGCCAGCAGCACCCGACAGGGGAATAATTCACCCCTCCACTTT. Translated: CASSTRQGNNSPLHF.

The chain has TRBV29-1 and TRBJ2-1; TRBD2 agrees at 7 bases. The V segment lost 5 bases and the J segment 3 bases; nucleotides outside the gene matches: 7. This CDR3 comprises 14 residues. From germline, CDR1 is SQVTM and CDR2 ANQGSEA. The CDR3 DNA is TGCAGCGTTACAAGAAGCGGGAACTACAATGAGCAGTTCTTC. Translation gives CSVTRSGNYNEQFF.

V and J are TRBV30 and TRBJ1-4, with D perhaps TRBD1 (5 bases). The CDR3 totals 17 residues. CDR1 and CDR2 (germline): GTSNPN, SVGIG (reference sequence). Trimming shortened V by 1 base and J by 2 bases, and 17 bases separated the two germline ends. The DNA of the CDR3 is TGTGCCTGGAGTGGTAGGACCCGGGAGGGGACTAATGAAAAACTGTTTTTT. Its translation is CAWSGRTREGTNEKLFF.

This chain connects TRBV7-3 to TRBJ2-3, with D possibly TRBD2 on 6 matching bases. The CDR3 has 18 residues. Trimming removed 0 bases at V and 0 bases at J, with 16 bases between. CDR1 and CDR2 from the germline V gene are SGHTA and FQGTGA. The CDR3 DNA follows: TGTGCCAGCAGCTTAACGGGCTATCTAGCGAGGAGCACAGATACGCAGTATTTT. Residues: CASSLTGYLARSTDTQYF.